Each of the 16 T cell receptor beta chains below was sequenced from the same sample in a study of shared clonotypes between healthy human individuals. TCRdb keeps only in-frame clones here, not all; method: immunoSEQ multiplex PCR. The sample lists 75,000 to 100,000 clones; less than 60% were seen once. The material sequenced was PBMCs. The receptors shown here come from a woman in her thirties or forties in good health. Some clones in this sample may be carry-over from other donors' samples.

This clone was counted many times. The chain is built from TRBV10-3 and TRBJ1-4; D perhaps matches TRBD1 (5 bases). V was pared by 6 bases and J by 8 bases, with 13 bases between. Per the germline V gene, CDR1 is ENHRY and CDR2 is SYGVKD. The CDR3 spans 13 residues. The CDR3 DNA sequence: TGTGCCATCAGGGGCAGGGATGGGGAAAAACTGTTTTTT. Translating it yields CAIRGRDGEKLFF.

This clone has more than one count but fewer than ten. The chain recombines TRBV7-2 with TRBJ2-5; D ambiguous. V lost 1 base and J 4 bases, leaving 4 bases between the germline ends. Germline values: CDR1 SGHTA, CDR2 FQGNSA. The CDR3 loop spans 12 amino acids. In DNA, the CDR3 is TGTGCCAGCAGCTTAGGGCTAGAGACCCAGTACTTC. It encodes CASSLGLETQYF. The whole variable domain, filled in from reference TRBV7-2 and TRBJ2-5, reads GAGVSQSPSNKVTEKGKDVELRCDPISGHTALYWYRQSLGQGLEFLIYFQGNSAPDKSGLPSDRFSAERTGGSVSTLTIQRTQQEDSAVYLCASSLGLETQYFGPGTRLLVL.

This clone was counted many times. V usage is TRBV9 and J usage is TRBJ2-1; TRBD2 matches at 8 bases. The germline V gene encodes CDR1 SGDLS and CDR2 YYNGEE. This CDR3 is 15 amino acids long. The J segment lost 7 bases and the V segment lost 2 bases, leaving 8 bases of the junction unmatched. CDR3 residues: CASSVGGRFENEQFF. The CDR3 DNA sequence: TGTGCCAGCAGCGTGGGCGGGAGGTTCGAGAATGAGCAGTTCTTC.

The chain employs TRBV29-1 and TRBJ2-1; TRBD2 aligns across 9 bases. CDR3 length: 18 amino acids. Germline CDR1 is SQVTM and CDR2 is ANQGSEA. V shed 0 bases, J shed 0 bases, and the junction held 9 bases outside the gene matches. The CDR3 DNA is TGCAGCGTTGAAGAGGGCGGGAGGGCCTATAGCTCCTACAATGAGCAGTTCTTC. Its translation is CSVEEGGRAYSSYNEQFF.

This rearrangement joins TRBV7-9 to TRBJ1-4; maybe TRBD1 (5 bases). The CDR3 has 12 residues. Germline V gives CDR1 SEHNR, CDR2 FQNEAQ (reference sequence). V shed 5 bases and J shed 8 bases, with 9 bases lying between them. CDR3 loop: CASSRGNEKLFF. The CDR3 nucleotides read TGTGCCAGCAGCAGGGGAAACGAAAAACTGTTTTTT.

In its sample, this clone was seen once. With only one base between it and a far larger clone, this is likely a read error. The CDR3: CASSAQGASYEQYF. The CDR3 DNA sequence: TGTGCCAGCAGTGCACAGGGGGCATCCTACGAGCAGTACTTC. The chain recombines TRBV2 with TRBJ2-5; 9 bases align to TRBD1. The J call is uncertain, as TRBJ2-7 better fits the DNA end. CDR1 SNHLY and CDR2 FYNNEI come from the germline V gene. The CDR3 has 14 amino acids.

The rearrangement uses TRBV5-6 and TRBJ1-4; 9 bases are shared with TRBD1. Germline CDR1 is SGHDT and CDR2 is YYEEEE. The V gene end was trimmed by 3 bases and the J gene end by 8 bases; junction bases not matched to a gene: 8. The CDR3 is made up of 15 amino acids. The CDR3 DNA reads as TGTGCCAGCAGCTACCGGGACAGGGAGATGGAAAAACTGTTTTTT. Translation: CASSYRDREMEKLFF.

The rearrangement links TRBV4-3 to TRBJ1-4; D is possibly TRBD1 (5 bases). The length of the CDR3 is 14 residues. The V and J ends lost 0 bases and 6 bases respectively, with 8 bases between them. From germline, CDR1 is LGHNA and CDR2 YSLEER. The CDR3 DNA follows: TGCGCCAGCAGCCAAGATCGAGGGGATGAAAAACTGTTTTTT. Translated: CASSQDRGDEKLFF.

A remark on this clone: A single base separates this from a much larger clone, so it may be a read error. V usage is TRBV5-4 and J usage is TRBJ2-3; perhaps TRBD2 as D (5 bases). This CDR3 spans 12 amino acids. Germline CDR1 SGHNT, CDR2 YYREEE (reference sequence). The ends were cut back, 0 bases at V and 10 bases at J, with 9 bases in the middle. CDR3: CASSLDGDAQYF. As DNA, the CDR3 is TGTGCCAGCAGCTTGGACGGGGATGCGCAGTATTTT. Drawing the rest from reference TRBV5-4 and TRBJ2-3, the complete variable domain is ETGVTQSPTHLIKTRGQQVTLRCSSQSGHNTVSWYQQALGQGPQFIFQYYREEENGRGNFPPRFSGLQFPNYSSELNVNALELDDSALYLCASSLDGDAQYFGPGTRLTVL.

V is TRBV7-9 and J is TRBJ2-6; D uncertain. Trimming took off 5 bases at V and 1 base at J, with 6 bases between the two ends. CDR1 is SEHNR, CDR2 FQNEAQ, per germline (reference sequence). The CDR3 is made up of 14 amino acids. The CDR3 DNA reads TGTGCCAGCAGCCACCCATCTGGGGCCAACGTCCTGACTTTC. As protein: CASSHPSGANVLTF. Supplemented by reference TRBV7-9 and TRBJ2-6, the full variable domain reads DTGVSQNPRHKITKRGQNVTFRCDPISEHNRLYWYRQTLGQGPEFLTYFQNEAQLEKSRLLSDRFSAERPKGSFSTLEIQRTEQGDSAMYLCASSHPSGANVLTFGAGSRLTVL.

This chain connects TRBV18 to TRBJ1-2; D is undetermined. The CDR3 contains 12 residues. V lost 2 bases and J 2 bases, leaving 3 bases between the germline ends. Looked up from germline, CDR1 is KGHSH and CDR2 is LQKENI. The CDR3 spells CASSPGNYGYTF. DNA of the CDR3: TGTGCCAGCTCACCAGGGAACTATGGCTACACCTTC.

The CDR3 DNA reads as TGCAGCGTTGGAGTTAACTATGGCTACACCTTC. It is translated as CSVGVNYGYTF. V usage is TRBV29-1 and J usage is TRBJ1-2, with no clear D. CDR1 is SQVTM, CDR2 ANQGSEA, per germline. The CDR3 runs to 11 residues. V gave up 4 bases and J gave up 1 base, with 4 bases separating them.

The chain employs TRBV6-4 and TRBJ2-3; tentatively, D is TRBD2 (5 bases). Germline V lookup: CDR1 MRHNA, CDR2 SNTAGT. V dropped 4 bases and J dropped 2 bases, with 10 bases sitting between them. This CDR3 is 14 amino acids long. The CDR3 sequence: CASSAVGNTDTQYF. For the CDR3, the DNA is TGTGCCAGCAGTGCCGTCGGGAACACAGATACGCAGTATTTT.

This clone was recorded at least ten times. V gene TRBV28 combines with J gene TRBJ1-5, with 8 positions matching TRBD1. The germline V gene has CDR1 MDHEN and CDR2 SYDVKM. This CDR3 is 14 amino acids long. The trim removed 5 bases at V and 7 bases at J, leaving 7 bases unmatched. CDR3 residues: CASSMDREEQPQHF. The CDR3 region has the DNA TGTGCCAGCAGTATGGACAGGGAAGAGCAGCCCCAGCATTTT.

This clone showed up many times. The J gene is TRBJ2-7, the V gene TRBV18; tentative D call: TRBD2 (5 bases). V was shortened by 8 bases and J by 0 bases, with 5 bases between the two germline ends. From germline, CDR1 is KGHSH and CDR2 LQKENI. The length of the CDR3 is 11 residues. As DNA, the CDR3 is TGTGCCAGCCGGGACTCCTACGAGCAGTACTTC. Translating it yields CASRDSYEQYF.

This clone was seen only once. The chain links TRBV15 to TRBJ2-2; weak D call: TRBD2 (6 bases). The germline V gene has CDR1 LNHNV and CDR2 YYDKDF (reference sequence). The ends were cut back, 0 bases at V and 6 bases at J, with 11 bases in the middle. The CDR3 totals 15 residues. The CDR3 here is CATSRERGAAGELFF. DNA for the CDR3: TGTGCCACCAGCAGAGAGCGGGGCGCTGCCGGGGAGCTGTTTTTT.